The 17 T cell receptor beta chains below all came from one sample that was sequenced in a study of blood T cells in healthy people across ages (dated by TCRdb to between 2015 and 2017). The library came from 5' RACE. Sequencer: Illumina HiSeq 2500. The second PCR ran for roughly 6 to 11 cycles and used a J-beta primer mix along with a sample-barcoded 5' primer. TCRdb trimmed public reads at Q25 via fastp, called clones via MiXCR and kept in-frame beta chains. Rows merge per CDR3 protein into single entries with the most common DNA and genes. Recorded for this sample are some 700,000 distinct CDR3 sequences; approximately 21% of them occurred a single time. The ten top clones hold around a fifth of the sample. Sequencing was carried out using blood. These TCRs come from a man aged 70 or older in good health.

This sequence joins TRBV6-6 and TRBJ1-2, with D perhaps TRBD1 (5 bases). This CDR3 is built from 15 residues. Germline-derived CDR1 and CDR2 are MNHNY and SVGAGI (reference sequence). Trimming took 6 bases from V and 0 from J, leaving 14 bases between them. The CDR3 DNA reads as TGTGCCAGCAGGTTTGGGGGGACCACTAACTATGGCTACACCTTC. Its protein is CASRFGGTTNYGYTF.

Note on this clonotype: The CDR3 carries no conserved terminal phenylalanine or tryptophan, so it likely arises from a read error. The chain links TRBV5-1 to TRBJ1-4; perhaps TRBD1 as D (5 bases). Germline V gene lookup returns CDR1 SGHRS and CDR2 YFSETQ. V lost 0 bases and J lost 8, with 11 bases in between. This CDR3 comprises 14 residues. CDR3 region: CASSLVQGGEKLFC. In nucleotides, the CDR3 is TGCGCCAGCAGCTTGGTTCAGGGAGGGGAAAAACTGTTTTGT.

This clonotype has only a few counts. The chain has TRBV7-2 and TRBJ1-3; 8 bases line up with TRBD1. J was trimmed by 3 bases and V by 0 bases; bases with no gene match: 1. The CDR3 spans 15 residues. CDR1 is SGHTA and CDR2 is FQGNSA in the germline V gene. The CDR3, as DNA: TGTGCCAGCAGCTTAGCAGGACAGGGTGGAAACACCATATATTTT. Translated, it gives CASSLAGQGGNTIYF.

The genes are TRBV4-3 and TRBJ1-2; a possible D gene is TRBD1 (5 bases). The CDR3 has 16 amino acids. V lost 3 bases and J 0 bases, leaving 14 bases between the germline ends. Per the germline V gene, CDR1 is LGHNA and CDR2 is YSLEER. DNA for the CDR3: TGCGCCAGCAGCCAGATAGACGGGGCCTCTAACTATGGCTACACCTTC. It translates to CASSQIDGASNYGYTF.

This clonotype was seen ten or more times. V usage is TRBV12-3 or TRBV12-4 and J usage is TRBJ1-2; D is unclear. Trimming took off 5 bases at V and 0 bases at J, with 13 bases between the two ends. There are 15 residues in the CDR3. CDR3 nucleotides: TGTGCCAGCAGTCCGTCCATTAATACTAACTATGGCTACACCTTC. The encoded protein is CASSPSINTNYGYTF.

This clonotype has just a few counts. V is TRBV7-2 and J is TRBJ1-1; no reliable D call. CDR3 length: 14 residues. The V gene lost 2 bases and the J gene lost 1 base, with 8 bases spanning the gap. Germline V lookup: CDR1 SGHTA, CDR2 FQGNSA. The CDR3 region has the DNA TGTGCCAGCAGCTTAATTAGTAGGAACACTGAAGCTTTCTTT. It yields the protein CASSLISRNTEAFF. Filled out from reference TRBV7-2 and TRBJ1-1, the complete variable domain reads GAGVSQSPSNKVTEKGKDVELRCDPISGHTALYWYRQSLGQGLEFLIYFQGNSAPDKSGLPSDRFSAERTGGSVSTLTIQRTQQEDSAVYLCASSLISRNTEAFFGQGTRLTVV.

In this sample, this clonotype turned up many times. The chain recombines TRBV29-1 with TRBJ1-1, with D possibly being TRBD1 (5 bases). Looked up from germline, CDR1 is SQVTM and CDR2 is ANQGSEA. This CDR3 has 11 residues. Trimming removed 7 bases from V and 6 bases from J, with 12 bases in between. The CDR3 loop is CSDDRGAEAFF. For the CDR3, the DNA is TGCAGCGACGACCGGGGGGCTGAAGCTTTCTTT.

This clonotype has a count of ten or more. J is TRBJ1-1 and V is TRBV12-3 or TRBV12-4; no definite D call. Trimming pared 6 bases from V and 0 bases from J, leaving 8 bases between. The CDR3 is 13 amino acids. Here the CDR3 reads CASSLQMNTEAFF. The CDR3 region has the DNA TGTGCCAGCAGCCTACAGATGAACACTGAAGCTTTCTTT.

The rearrangement joins TRBV6-1 to TRBJ2-3; tentative D call: TRBD2 (5 bases). Germline values: CDR1 MNHNS, CDR2 SASEGT. The ends were cut back, 10 bases at V and 1 base at J, with 15 bases in the middle. The CDR3 totals 14 residues. The CDR3 region has the DNA TGTGCCATCCCTCTGTTTAGCGGCACAGATACGCAGTATTTT. This translates into CAIPLFSGTDTQYF.

This clonotype was picked up a small number of times. V gene TRBV7-9 combines with J gene TRBJ1-2; D remains ambiguous. The germline V and J ends were trimmed by 2 bases and 3 bases, with 13 bases remaining between them. The V gene's germline CDR1 is SEHNR and CDR2 FQNEAQ (reference sequence). This CDR3 is built from 15 residues. CDR3 sequence (DNA): TGTGCCAGCAGCTTAAACCGAGACGGAGACTATGGCTACACCTTC. Translated: CASSLNRDGDYGYTF.

This chain links TRBV20-1 with TRBJ1-2; D is ambiguous. The ends were cut back, 3 bases at V and 5 bases at J, with 10 bases in the middle. Per the germline V gene, CDR1 is DFQATT and CDR2 is SNEGSKA (reference sequence). CDR3 length: 12 amino acids. CDR3: CSASWLKYGYTF. In nucleotides, the CDR3 is TGCAGTGCTAGTTGGTTGAAGTATGGCTACACCTTC.

There are many counts of this clonotype. The rearrangement uses TRBV7-2 and TRBJ2-1; 12 bases match TRBD2. Trimming at V came to 1 base and at J to 12 bases, leaving 4 bases not matched to a gene. The germline gives CDR1 SGHTA, CDR2 FQGNSA. The length of the CDR3 is 14 residues. The CDR3 nucleotides read TGTGCCAGCAGCTTAGAACTAGCGGGGGGAGTGCAGTTCTTC. Protein: CASSLELAGGVQFF.

The chain is built from TRBV7-3 and TRBJ2-2, with D uncertain. Trimming cost V 5 bases and J 6 bases, with 13 bases left between them. The CDR3 is made up of 14 amino acids. CDR1 is SGHTA and CDR2 is FQGTGA in the germline V gene. CDR3 coding DNA: TGTGCCAGCAGCACTACGATTCACGCCGGGGAGCTGTTTTTT. This translates into CASSTTIHAGELFF.

J is TRBJ2-1 and V is TRBV4-2; no definite D call. This CDR3 is 15 amino acids long. Germline V gene lookup returns CDR1 LGHNA and CDR2 YNFKEQ. V was shortened by 0 bases and J by 5 bases, with 11 bases between the two germline ends. DNA of the CDR3: TGTGCCAGCAGCCAAGAAGATTCGCTGAACAATGAGCAGTTCTTC. Protein sequence: CASSQEDSLNNEQFF.

The rearrangement uses TRBV29-1 and TRBJ1-1; 7 bases map to TRBD1. Trimming cost V 4 bases and J 1 base; bases outside gene matches: 6. The CDR3 has 14 residues. Per germline, CDR1 SQVTM and CDR2 ANQGSEA. The DNA for the CDR3 is TGCAGCGTTGGCGGAGGGGGCGGGAACACTGAAGCTTTCTTT. This translates into CSVGGGGGNTEAFF.

There are a few counts of this clonotype. The J gene is TRBJ1-2, the V gene TRBV12-3 or TRBV12-4; maybe TRBD1 (6 bases). The CDR3 consists of 14 residues. The ends were cut back, 8 bases at V and 6 bases at J, with 19 bases in the middle. The CDR3 nucleotides read TGTGCCAGCGGTCCCCGAGCAGGGGTCGATGGCTACACCTTC. Encoded protein: CASGPRAGVDGYTF.

The chain combines TRBV6-5 with TRBJ2-1; 8 nucleotides match TRBD2. V lost 0 bases, J lost 4 bases, and 5 bases stayed unmatched. Germline V gene lookup returns CDR1 MNHEY and CDR2 SVGAGI. The CDR3 runs 16 residues. CDR3 region: CASSYSGGRLYNEQFF. The CDR3 DNA is TGTGCCAGCAGTTACTCGGGCGGGAGGTTGTACAATGAGCAGTTCTTC.